These 9 T cell receptor beta chains originate from one sample sequenced in a study of T cells after yellow fever vaccination. TCRdb re-derived calls from the 5' RACE reads in MiXCR, one entry per CDR3 protein. The top ten clones hold approximately 16% of a sample with 300,000 to 450,000 distinct CDR3 sequences, 6.2% of them seen once. The input for sequencing was PBMCs, taken 5 days after the yellow fever booster vaccination. These receptors were collected from a young man who received the YFV17D yellow fever vaccine.

On this clonotype itself: One junction end does not reproduce the germline sequence, and a read error may be involved. V and J are TRBV6-1 and TRBJ2-1, with D unclear. The V gene's germline CDR1 is MNHNS and CDR2 SASEGT. The CDR3 contains 16 residues. CDR3 coding DNA: TGTTCCAGCAGTAAGTCCCCGGCGAGCTCCTACAATGAGCAGTTCTTC. It yields the protein CSSSKSPASSYNEQFF.

This clonotype was seen repeatedly, ten times or more. The chain carries TRBV5-1 and TRBJ2-1; 10 positions agree with TRBD2. This CDR3 is built from 13 residues. The junction had 1 base not matched to a gene; V was cut back by 2 bases and J by 8 bases. CDR1 SGHRS and CDR2 YFSETQ come from the germline V gene. The DNA for the CDR3 is TGCGCCAGCAGCTTACTAGCGGGATATGAGCAGTTCTTC. Translation gives CASSLLAGYEQFF.

This clonotype was detected a few times. This chain links TRBV28 with TRBJ1-2; no clear D. Germline lookup yields CDR1 MDHEN and CDR2 SYDVKM. The CDR3 is 13 amino acids. V was trimmed by 5 bases and J by 6 bases, leaving 13 bases between them. The CDR3, as DNA: TGTGCCAGCAGTAACTTCCTTGTGGATGGCTACACCTTC. It codes for CASSNFLVDGYTF.

The V and J genes are TRBV5-5 and TRBJ2-5; D gene uncertain. V was shortened by 4 bases and J by 5 bases, with 12 bases between the two germline ends. The CDR3 has 13 amino acids. Germline V gives CDR1 SGHKS, CDR2 YYEKEE (reference sequence). The CDR3 DNA sequence: TGTGCCAGCAGCAACCCGCGATTCGAGACCCAGTACTTC. This gives the protein CASSNPRFETQYF.

This clonotype was seen many times. CDR3 DNA: TGCAGTGCTAGGGGGACTAGCGGGATAAATGAGCAGTTCTTC. Translation gives CSARGTSGINEQFF. This chain uses TRBV20-1 with TRBJ2-1, with TRBD2 identical over 13 bases. Germline V gene lookup returns CDR1 DFQATT and CDR2 SNEGSKA (reference sequence). Trimming took 3 bases from V and 7 from J; bases not matched to a gene: 3. The CDR3 runs 14 residues.

The chain is built from TRBV19 and TRBJ1-1; D may be TRBD1 (6 bases). Trimming left V 2 bases short and J 1 base short, with 11 bases between. CDR1 is LNHDA, CDR2 SQIVND, per germline (reference sequence). The CDR3 is 15 residues long. The CDR3 coding sequence is TGTGCCAGTAGTATATCAGGGGCCGGGAACACTGAAGCTTTCTTT. Its translation is CASSISGAGNTEAFF.

This clonotype was found a few times. This chain links TRBV28 with TRBJ2-7; D not resolved. The V end was cut by 11 bases, the J end by 6 bases, with 20 bases between. This CDR3 contains 13 residues. Germline V lookup: CDR1 MDHEN, CDR2 SYDVKM. The CDR3 spells CAATGSTALEQYF. CDR3 in DNA: TGTGCCGCTACCGGGTCTACAGCACTCGAGCAGTACTTC.

This clonotype was detected many times. This sequence joins TRBV7-2 and TRBJ2-3, with 8 bases lining up with TRBD2. CDR3 size: 14 residues. Germline trimming cut 4 bases from V and 9 bases from J; bases unmatched to any gene: 9. The germline V gene has CDR1 SGHTA and CDR2 FQGNSA. This chain's CDR3 is CASSWTGTSDTQYF. CDR3 DNA: TGTGCCAGCAGCTGGACCGGGACTAGTGACACGCAGTATTTT.

This clonotype was observed many times. The chain combines TRBV5-1 with TRBJ2-2; 7 bases agree with TRBD1. V lost 0 bases and J lost 1; bases outside the gene matches: 3. Germline CDR1 and CDR2: SGHRS and YFSETQ. This CDR3 region has 16 residues. This chain's CDR3 is CASSLGGTVNTGELFF. CDR3 nucleotides: TGCGCCAGCAGCTTGGGAGGGACAGTGAACACCGGGGAGCTGTTTTTT.